This TCR beta chain appears in the sequencing data of a study of T-cell memory formation after mild COVID-19. Across the whole study: Across donors, TCR clusters were largely donor specific. General study points: A second wave expanding day 15 to 37 was CD4+-biased; contracting clones were balanced. Detection of some responders pre-infection suggested pre-existing cross-reactive memory T cells participated.

Trimming took off 3 bases at V and 7 bases at J, with 7 bases between the two ends. This CDR3 has 12 amino acids. A note on this clonotype: What it binds is unknown.

Using its own MiXCR run on the 5' RACE reads, TCRdb lists one record per CDR3 protein. The sample has around 190,000 distinct CDR3 sequences; less than 20% are singletons. Input material: PBMCs or a T cell subset sorted from them (not recorded which). The chain combines TRBV12-3 or TRBV12-4 with TRBJ2-1; no firm D call. This sequence originates from a man between 18 and 29 years old who had mild COVID-19 (a few samples of this study predate the infection). Cell type and time point are not known. The CDR3 nucleotides are TGTGCCAGCAGTTTCGACGGGAATGAGCAGTTCTTC. Amino acids: CASSFDGNEQFF.